A single T cell receptor (beta chain) is shown here with its context. The junction had 13 bases not matched to a gene; V was cut back by 5 bases and J by 0 bases. This CDR3 comprises 18 residues. Per germline, CDR1 SGHNT and CDR2 YENEEA. This sample is drawn from a study of blood T cell repertoires in COVID-19. In the original analysis: The assay estimated nucleated cells by amplifying reference gene primers. Generated by immunoSEQ multiplex PCR, the TCRdb table keeps only in-frame clones and is missing some. V and J calls and clone size are as listed in that table; D and trimming were resolved from the DNA. The table records a few hundred thousand clones, 85% to 90% of them present only once.

This chain joins TRBV11-3 and TRBJ1-3; 7 nucleotides align to TRBD1. The source is a woman aged 45-60 years with COVID-19, enrolled during active disease. The source material was peripheral blood. CDR3 protein: CASSPGDSTLTSGNTIYF. The CDR3 DNA sequence: TGTGCCAGCAGCCCCGGGGACAGCACCCTGACCTCTGGAAACACCATATATTTT.